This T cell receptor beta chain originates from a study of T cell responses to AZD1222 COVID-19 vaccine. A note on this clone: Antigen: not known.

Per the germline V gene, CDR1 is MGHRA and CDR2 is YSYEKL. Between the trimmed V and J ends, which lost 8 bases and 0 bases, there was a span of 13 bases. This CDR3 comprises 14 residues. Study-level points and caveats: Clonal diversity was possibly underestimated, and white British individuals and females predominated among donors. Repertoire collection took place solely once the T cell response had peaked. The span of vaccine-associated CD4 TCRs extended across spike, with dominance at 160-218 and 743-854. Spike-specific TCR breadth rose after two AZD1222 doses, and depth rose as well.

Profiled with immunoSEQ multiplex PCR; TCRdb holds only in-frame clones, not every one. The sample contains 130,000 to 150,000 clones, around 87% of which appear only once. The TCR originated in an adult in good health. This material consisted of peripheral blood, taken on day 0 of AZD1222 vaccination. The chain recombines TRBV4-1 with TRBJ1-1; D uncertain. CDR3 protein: CASATVLVNTEAFF. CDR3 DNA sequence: TGCGCCAGCGCCACTGTCCTAGTGAACACTGAAGCTTTCTTT.